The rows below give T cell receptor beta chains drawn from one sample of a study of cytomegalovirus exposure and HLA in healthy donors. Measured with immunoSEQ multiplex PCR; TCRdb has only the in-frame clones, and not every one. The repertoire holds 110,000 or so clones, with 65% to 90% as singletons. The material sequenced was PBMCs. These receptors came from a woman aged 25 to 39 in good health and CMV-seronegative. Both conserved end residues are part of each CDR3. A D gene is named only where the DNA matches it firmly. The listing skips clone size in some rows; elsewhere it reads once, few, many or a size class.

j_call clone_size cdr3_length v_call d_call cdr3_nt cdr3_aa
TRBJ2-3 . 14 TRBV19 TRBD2 TGTGCCAGTAGCTCTAGCGGGAGATCAGATACGCAGTATTTT CASSSSGRSDTQYF
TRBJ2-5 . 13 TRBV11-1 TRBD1 TGTGCCAGCAGCCTGGACAGGCAAGAGACCCAGTACTTC CASSLDRQETQYF
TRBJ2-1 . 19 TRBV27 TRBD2 TGTGCCAGCAGTTTGTTCCAGGGTGCTAGCGGGAGTACCGACAATGAGCAGTTCTTC CASSLFQGASGSTDNEQFF
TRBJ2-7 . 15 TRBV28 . TGTGCCAGCAGTCCGCGACAGTCCCCATCACGGGAGCAGTACTTC CASSPRQSPSREQYF
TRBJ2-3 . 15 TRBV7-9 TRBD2 TGTTCCAGCAGCGCACCGGGACTAGCGATCGATACGCAGTATTTT CSSSAPGLAIDTQYF
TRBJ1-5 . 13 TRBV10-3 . TGTGCCATCAGTGAGGGAGAGAATCAGCCCCAGCATTTT CAISEGENQPQHF
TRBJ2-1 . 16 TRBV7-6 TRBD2 TGTGCCAGCAATCTAGTACTAGCGAACGAGGGTGGTGAGCAGTTCTTC CASNLVLANEGGEQFF
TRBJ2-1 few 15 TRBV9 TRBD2 TGTGCCAGCAGCGTAGTGTCTAGCGGCTACAATGAGCAGTTCTTC CASSVVSSGYNEQFF
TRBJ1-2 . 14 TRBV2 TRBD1 TGTGCCAGCAGAAAACTTGGACAGGACTATGGCTACACCTTC CASRKLGQDYGYTF
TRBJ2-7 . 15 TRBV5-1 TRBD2 TGCGCCAGCAGCTTGGAGGGGACTAGCAGATACGAGCAGTACTTC CASSLEGTSRYEQYF
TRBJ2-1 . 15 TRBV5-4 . TGTGCCAGCACCGTCCCGGAGCTCCGTCACAATGAGCAGTTCTTC CASTVPELRHNEQFF
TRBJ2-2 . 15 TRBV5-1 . TGCGCCAGCAGCTTGCTAGGGGCCAACACCGGGGAGCTGTTTTTT CASSLLGANTGELFF
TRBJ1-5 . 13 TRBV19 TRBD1 TGTGCCAGCCGGGACAGGGACAATCAGCCCCAGCATTTT CASRDRDNQPQHF
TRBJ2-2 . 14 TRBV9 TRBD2 TGTGCCAGCAGCGTGTTAGCGGGAACCGGGGAGCTGTTTTTT CASSVLAGTGELFF
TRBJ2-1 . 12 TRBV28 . TGTGCCAGCAGAAAATTATACAATGAGCAGTTCTTC CASRKLYNEQFF
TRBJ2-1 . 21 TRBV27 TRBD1 TGTGCCAGCAGTTTGTATGGTACAGGGGGTGGGATCCTAAGCTCCTACAATGAGCAGTTCTTC CASSLYGTGGGILSSYNEQFF
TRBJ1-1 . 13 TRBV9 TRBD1 TGTGCCAGCAGCGGCGAGGGGGCCACTGAAGCTTTCTTT CASSGEGATEAFF
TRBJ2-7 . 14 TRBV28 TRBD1 TGTGCCACTCTACGGACAGGCTTTTCCTACGAGCAGTACTTC CATLRTGFSYEQYF
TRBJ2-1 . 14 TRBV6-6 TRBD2 TGTGCCAGCCTACAGCGGGAGGGCCGTGGGGAGCAGTTCTTC CASLQREGRGEQFF
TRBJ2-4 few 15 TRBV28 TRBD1 TGTGCCAGCAGTCCGGGACAGGGGGCGGGAAACATTCAGTACTTC CASSPGQGAGNIQYF
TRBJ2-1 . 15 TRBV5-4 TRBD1 TGTGCCAGCAGCCTCGGACAGGGGGAATGGAATGAGCAGTTCTTC CASSLGQGEWNEQFF
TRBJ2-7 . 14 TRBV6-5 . TGTGCCAGCAGCCCGACTCCCGCTGTAACGGAACAGTACTTC CASSPTPAVTEQYF
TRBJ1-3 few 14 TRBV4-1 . TGCGCCAGCAGCCAAGACCAGGGTAGAAACACCATATATTTT CASSQDQGRNTIYF
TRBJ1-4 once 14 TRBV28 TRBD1 TGTGCCAGCAGCCAGGACAGGAGTAATGAAAAACTGTTTTTT CASSQDRSNEKLFF
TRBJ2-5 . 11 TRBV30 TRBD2 TGTGCCGGGGGGGAGCAAGAGACCCAGTACTTC CAGGEQETQYF
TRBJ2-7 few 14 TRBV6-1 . TGTGCCAGCAGTGAAGGTCTACCAAACTACGAGCAGTACTTC CASSEGLPNYEQYF
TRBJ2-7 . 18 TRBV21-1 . TGTGCCAGCAGCTTTCGGACAGGGGCCGGCGGACTGTTAATCGAGCAGTACTTC CASSFRTGAGGLLIEQYF
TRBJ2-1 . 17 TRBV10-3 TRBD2 TGTGCCATGCGAGGGGCTAGCGGGGGGGACTCCTACAATGAGCAGTTCTTC CAMRGASGGDSYNEQFF
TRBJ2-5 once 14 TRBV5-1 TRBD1 TGCGCCAGCAGCTTCCAGGGGGCGGGAGAGACCCAGTACTTC CASSFQGAGETQYF
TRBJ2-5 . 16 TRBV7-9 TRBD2 TGTGCCAGCAGCCTAGACGGGACTAGCGGGATAGAGACCCAGTACTTC CASSLDGTSGIETQYF
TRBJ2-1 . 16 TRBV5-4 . TGTGCCAGCAGCCCCCCTAGGAGAACTTCTTACAATGAGCAGTTCTTC CASSPPRRTSYNEQFF
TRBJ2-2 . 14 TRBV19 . TGTGCCAGTAGTATGGCAGCGAACACCGGGGAGCTGTTTTTT CASSMAANTGELFF
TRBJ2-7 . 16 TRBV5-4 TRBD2 TGTGCCAGCAGCCGTGGGACTAGCGGGATGGGCTACGAGCAGTACTTC CASSRGTSGMGYEQYF
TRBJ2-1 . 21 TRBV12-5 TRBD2 TGTGCTAGTGGTTCCGCTCTGACCGGGACTAGCGGCCTCATCTCCTACAATGAGCAGTTCTTC CASGSALTGTSGLISYNEQFF
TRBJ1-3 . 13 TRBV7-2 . TGTGCCAGCAGCTTAGTCAGGGCAAACACCATATATTTT CASSLVRANTIYF
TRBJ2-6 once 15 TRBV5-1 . TGCGCCAGCAGCAAAGAGGGCTCCCGGGCCAACGTCCTGACTTTC CASSKEGSRANVLTF
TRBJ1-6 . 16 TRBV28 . TGTGCCAGCAGTTTGGTGGGGAGCTCCTATAATTCACCCCTCCACTTT CASSLVGSSYNSPLHF
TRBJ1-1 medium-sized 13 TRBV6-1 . TGTGCCATCCGGGAGGTTATGAACACTGAAGCTTTCTTT CAIREVMNTEAFF
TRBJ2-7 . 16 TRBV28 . TGTGCCAGCAGCAACTTCGACCGGGTTTTCTCCTACGAGCAGTACTTC CASSNFDRVFSYEQYF
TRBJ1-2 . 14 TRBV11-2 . TGTGCCAGCAGCTTAGCTCCCGGGAACTATGGCTACACCTTC CASSLAPGNYGYTF
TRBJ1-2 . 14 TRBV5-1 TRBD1 TGCGCCAGTCGACCCGGGACAGGGGCCTATGGCTACACCTTC CASRPGTGAYGYTF
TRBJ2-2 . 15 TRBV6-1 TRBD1 TGTGCCAGCAGGATGGGACAGTTAATCACCGGGGAGCTGTTTTTT CASRMGQLITGELFF
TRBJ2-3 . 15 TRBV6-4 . TGTGCCAGCAGTGACTCGATATGGAGGGAGGATACGCAGTATTTT CASSDSIWREDTQYF
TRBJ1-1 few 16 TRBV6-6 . TGTGCCAGCAGTTACTCCGGAGTGACAGGGAACACTGAAGCTTTCTTT CASSYSGVTGNTEAFF